This T cell receptor (beta chain) was sequenced during a study of CD8+ T cells in alopecia areata. At the level of the study: Treated patients were dosed with oral tofacitinib, taking 5 to 10 mg twice daily. Scoring of severity for treated patients was based on percentage of affected scalp area.

Stated treatment: oral pan-JAK inhibitor, 5-10 mg twice daily. CD4+ and CD8+ T cells were sorted from PBMCs stained for CD3, CD4 and CD8. V dropped 1 base and J dropped 5 bases, with 7 bases sitting between them. CDR1 GTSNPN and CDR2 SVGIG come from the germline V gene (reference sequence). The CDR3 extends over 12 amino acids. Turning to this clone: The antigen is unknown.

Following extraction, RNA underwent reverse transcription to cDNA, which served as the sequencing template. Only in-frame clones appear in the TCRdb table, and some are missing; sequencing was by immunoSEQ multiplex PCR. The sample holds more than 150,000 clones, around 49% seen once. Notes on the study in general: Scalp clonality, together with expanded CD8+ clones among the top 100, fell significantly with tofacitinib.

This sample comprised CD8+ T cells sorted from blood, obtained between weeks 51 and 54, from a patient treated with tofacitinib. This TCR was sampled from a human donor with alopecia areata. V and J are TRBV30 and TRBJ2-3; possibly TRBD1 for D (6 bases). CDR3 sequence: CAWSETGDTQYF. DNA for the CDR3: TGTGCCTGGAGTGAGACAGGAGATACGCAGTATTTT. Based on the CDR3 plus reference TRBV30 and TRBJ2-3, the full variable domain is SQTIHQWPATLVQPVGSPLSLECTVEGTSNPNLYWYRQAAGRGLQLLFYSVGIGQISSEVPQNLSASRPQDRQFILSSKKLLLSDSGFYLCAWSETGDTQYFGPGTRLTVL.